This T cell receptor beta chain was retrieved from a study of CD4 and CD8 cells across lung adenocarcinoma regions. CDR1 SGHTA and CDR2 FQGNSA come from the germline V gene. CDR3 size: 15 residues. V lost 2 bases and J lost 5; bases outside the gene matches: 5. TCRdb re-called the PCR reads through MiXCR, storing one row per CDR3 protein. Here the sample spans 15,000 or so distinct CDR3 sequences, approximately 44% being singletons. Donors had localized lung adenocarcinoma, a non-small cell lung cancer. The sequence derives from a male donor with lung adenocarcinoma. The CD4 and CD8 labels of this study may be unreliable. The rearrangement links TRBV7-2 to TRBJ2-1; TRBD2 agrees at 8 bases. Sequencing was performed on CD4+ T cells from the center of a lung tumor. The CDR3 coding sequence is TGTGCCAGCAGCTTATCTGCGGGAGGTCACAATGAGCAGTTCTTC. Translating gives CASSLSAGGHNEQFF. Looking up the rest from reference TRBV7-2 and TRBJ2-1 gives the full variable domain: GAGVSQSPSNKVTEKGKDVELRCDPISGHTALYWYRQSLGQGLEFLIYFQGNSAPDKSGLPSDRFSAERTGGSVSTLTIQRTQQEDSAVYLCASSLSAGGHNEQFFGPGTRLTVL.